These 16 T cell receptor beta chains came from one sample sequenced in a study of T cell clonality in common variable immunodeficiency. Repertoires were generated with immunoSEQ multiplex PCR, while TCRdb's copy carries only in-frame clones and drops some. The sample was found to contain 35,000 to 45,000 clones, and every one recurs. Sequencing was done on a sample of peripheral blood mononuclear cells. Source of these receptors: a person aged 18-70 years in good health.

This clone has a count of ten or more. The read ends 3 residues shy of where the CDR3 ends; the end is completed using the germline J gene. The rearrangement links TRBV7-6 to TRBJ2-1; the D gene could be TRBD1 or TRBD2 (5 bases each). The V end was cut by 4 bases, the J end by 0 bases, with 16 bases between. The CDR3 covers 17 residues. Germline V gene lookup returns CDR1 SGHVS and CDR2 FNYEAQ. The sequenced part of the CDR3 DNA is TGTGCCAGCAGCTCAGCGAGGGGCACCCCCTCCTACAATGAG. It codes for CASSSARGTPSYNE. The whole CDR3 protein reads CASSSARGTPSYNEQFF.

This clone was seen repeatedly, ten times or more. The read falls 3 residues short of the CDR3 end, and the missing part is taken from the germline J gene. The chain employs TRBV5-1 and TRBJ2-5; 8 nucleotides line up with TRBD2. V shed 2 bases and J 3 bases; nucleotides not matched to a gene: 3. The CDR3 runs to 14 residues. Germline V gene data show CDR1 as SGHRS and CDR2 as YFSETQ. CDR3 DNA, as far as it was read: TGCGCCAGCAGCTTCGGGGGGGTGGAAGAGACC. Translating it yields CASSFGGVEET. The complete CDR3 reads CASSFGGVEETQYF.

This clone turned up a few times. Read sequence stops 3 residues before the CDR3 end, and the germline J gene provides the missing end. This rearrangement joins TRBV11-2 to TRBJ2-5; D perhaps matches TRBD1 (6 bases). The germline V gene encodes CDR1 SGHAT and CDR2 FQNNGV. V was pared by 4 bases and J by 5 bases, with 17 bases between. The CDR3 sequence is 15 residues long. The CDR3 protein is CASSSTHHRDETQYF. Partial CDR3 DNA: TGTGCCAGCAGCTCCACCCACCACAGGGACGAGACC.

Only a few counts were recorded for this clone. Here the CDR3 reads CASSEVLAGVYTF. The sequenced CDR3 bases are TGTGCCAGCAGTGAAGTACTAGCGGGAGTC. This rearrangement joins TRBV6-1 to TRBJ1-2; D ambiguous. The sequenced fragment ends 3 residues before the CDR3 boundary, so the rest is inferred from the germline J gene. The CDR3 is 13 residues long. Germline CDR1 and CDR2: MNHNS and SASEGT.

This clone has a count of ten or more. The observed sequence ends 3 residues before the CDR3 terminus, with the missing tail filled in from the germline J gene. The chain combines TRBV14 with TRBJ2-6; D might be TRBD1 (6 bases). The CDR3 runs to 16 residues. The V end was cut by 4 bases, the J end by 0 bases, with 10 bases between. Germline V gives CDR1 SGHDN, CDR2 FVKESK. The sequenced CDR3 bases are TGTGCCAGCAGCCTAGACAGGCGCTCTGGGGCCAACGTC. Translation gives CASSLDRRSGANV. The entire CDR3 protein is CASSLDRRSGANVLTF.

This clone was detected ten times or more. From the germline J gene comes the end of the CDR3, since the read stops 3 residues before it. The gene calls are TRBV29-1 and TRBJ2-3; unclear D gene. The V gene lost 3 bases and the J gene lost 0 bases, with 7 bases spanning the gap. The CDR3 has 13 amino acids. The germline V gene has CDR1 SQVTM and CDR2 ANQGSEA. CDR3 residues: CSVDNFSTDTQYF. The CDR3 DNA, read in part, is TGCAGCGTTGACAATTTTAGCACAGATACG.

This clone was seen repeatedly, ten times or more. The CDR3 reads CASSLGPRGNTEAFF. The sequenced part of the CDR3 DNA is TGTGCCAGCAGCTTAGGTCCTAGGGGAAACACTGAA. This chain links TRBV7-2 with TRBJ1-1; a weak D match, TRBD1 (5 bases). The CDR3 is cut off 3 residues early in the read; its end comes from the germline J gene. V was cut by 1 base and J by 2 bases, with 11 bases left in between. The CDR3 runs 15 residues. Germline CDR1 SGHTA, CDR2 FQGNSA.

This clone was recorded many times. The missing CDR3 end, 3 residues past where the read stops, is filled in from the germline J gene. The chain has TRBV12-5 and TRBJ2-3; tentatively, D is TRBD1 (6 bases). The CDR3 totals 15 residues. The V gene's germline CDR1 is LGHNT and CDR2 FRNRAP. The CDR3 bases that were read are TGTGCTAGTGGTTTGGGTAACAGGGATGGGGAGACG. Its translation: CASGLGNRDGET. The whole CDR3 is CASGLGNRDGETQYF.

There are many counts of this clone. The covered CDR3 bases are TGTGCCAGCAGCCAAGGAGGGGACAGAAGCACAGATACG. It encodes CASSQGGDRSTDT. From start to end, the CDR3 is CASSQGGDRSTDTQYF. The chain uses TRBV14 and TRBJ2-3, with 7 bases identical to TRBD1. The CDR3 end is not reached by the read, which stops 3 residues before it; the germline J gene fills it in. The CDR3 covers 16 residues. The J segment lost 0 bases and the V segment lost 1 base, leaving 4 bases of the junction unmatched. Germline CDR1 and CDR2: SGHDN and FVKESK.

This clone came up many times. The sequence runs out 3 residues before the end of the CDR3; the remainder is reconstructed from the germline J gene. The gene calls are TRBV7-8 and TRBJ1-3; possibly TRBD1 for D (6 bases). The ends were cut back, 5 bases at V and 3 bases at J, with 8 bases in the middle. The CDR3 runs 13 residues. Germline V gives CDR1 SGHVS, CDR2 FQNEAQ. The CDR3 sequence is CASSQDSGNTIYF. The CDR3 bases that were read are TGTGCCAGCAGCCAGGACAGTGGAAACACC.

This clone was counted ten times or more. The read ends 3 residues shy of where the CDR3 ends; the end is completed using the germline J gene. This sequence joins TRBV7-2 and TRBJ2-3; D is unresolved. Germline V gene lookup returns CDR1 SGHTA and CDR2 FQGNSA. This CDR3 region has 14 residues. V was trimmed by 3 bases and J by 2 bases, leaving 9 bases between them. CDR3 residues: CASSFVVLTDTQYF. The covered CDR3 bases are TGTGCCAGCAGCTTCGTTGTCCTCACAGATACG.

The table lists this clone with many counts. The read terminates 3 residues ahead of where the CDR3 ends, so the germline J gene completes it. The V and J genes are TRBV2 and TRBJ2-7; a possible D gene is TRBD1 (5 bases). The CDR3 loop spans 16 amino acids. V lost 7 bases to trimming and J lost 1 base, with 20 bases between them. CDR1 SNHLY and CDR2 FYNNEI come from the germline V gene. CDR3 DNA (partial): TGTGCCAGCAAACTACTCTCGACAGTTTTATCCTACGAG. It yields the protein CASKLLSTVLSYE. The entire CDR3 protein is CASKLLSTVLSYEQYF.

Comments on this clone: Read coverage stops 3 residues before the CDR3 terminus; the germline J gene supplies the remainder. V and J are TRBV2 and TRBJ1-6, with TRBD1 matching over 9 bases. CDR3 length: 15 residues. The germline V gene has CDR1 SNHLY and CDR2 FYNNEI. The sequenced CDR3 bases are TGTGCCAGCAGAACGACAGGGGGTTACCTTGGAGCC. It encodes CASRTTGGYLGA. The full CDR3 reads CASRTTGGYLGALHF.

Many counts were recorded for this clone. Coverage ceases 3 residues before the CDR3 finishes, and the germline J gene fills in the end. V gene TRBV5-4 combines with J gene TRBJ1-3; 8 positions agree with TRBD1. Germline CDR1 SGHNT, CDR2 YYREEE (reference sequence). V shed 0 bases and J 9 bases; nucleotides not matched to a gene: 5. The CDR3 has 14 residues. CDR3 DNA, as far as it was read: TGTGCCAGCAGCTTGGCGCAGGGGGCAAGCACC. It translates to CASSLAQGAST. The CDR3 reads in full as CASSLAQGASTIYF.

Many counts were recorded for this clone. Read sequence stops 3 residues before the CDR3 end, and the germline J gene provides the missing end. The chain employs TRBV18 and TRBJ1-2, with D maybe TRBD1 (6 bases). Germline V gives CDR1 KGHSH, CDR2 LQKENI. V shed 8 bases and J shed 6 bases, with 16 bases lying between them. The CDR3 runs 13 residues. The DNA read from the CDR3 is TGTGCCAGCACGGGGAACAGGGATGATGGC. Translated, it gives CASTGNRDDG. The complete CDR3 sequence is CASTGNRDDGYTF.

By proportion, this clone is medium-sized. The observed sequence ends 3 residues before the CDR3 terminus, with the missing tail filled in from the germline J gene. The chain couples TRBV24-1 to TRBJ2-1; 12 nucleotides align to TRBD2. The CDR3 runs 21 residues. Trimming took 7 bases from V and 0 from J; bases not matched to a gene: 18. Germline CDR1 KGHDR, CDR2 SFDVKD. The CDR3 sequence: CATSSGSSFGLAGSSYNEQFF. CDR3 DNA (partial): TGTGCCACCAGCTCGGGCAGCAGCTTCGGACTAGCGGGGAGCTCCTACAATGAG.